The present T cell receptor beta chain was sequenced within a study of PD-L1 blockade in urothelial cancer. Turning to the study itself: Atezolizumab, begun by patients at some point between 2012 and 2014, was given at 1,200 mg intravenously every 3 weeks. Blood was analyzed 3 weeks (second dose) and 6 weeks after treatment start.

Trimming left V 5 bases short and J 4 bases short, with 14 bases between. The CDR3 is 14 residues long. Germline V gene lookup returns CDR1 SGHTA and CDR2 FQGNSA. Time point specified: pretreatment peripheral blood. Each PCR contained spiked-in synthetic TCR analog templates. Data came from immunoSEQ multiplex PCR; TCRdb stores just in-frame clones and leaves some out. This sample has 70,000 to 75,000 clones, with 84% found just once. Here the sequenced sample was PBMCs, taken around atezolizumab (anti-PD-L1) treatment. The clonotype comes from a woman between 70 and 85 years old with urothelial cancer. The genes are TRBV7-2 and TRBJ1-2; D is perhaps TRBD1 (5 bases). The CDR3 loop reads CASSLDTIIYGYTF. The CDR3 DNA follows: TGTGCCAGCAGCCTGGACACTATCATCTATGGCTACACCTTC.